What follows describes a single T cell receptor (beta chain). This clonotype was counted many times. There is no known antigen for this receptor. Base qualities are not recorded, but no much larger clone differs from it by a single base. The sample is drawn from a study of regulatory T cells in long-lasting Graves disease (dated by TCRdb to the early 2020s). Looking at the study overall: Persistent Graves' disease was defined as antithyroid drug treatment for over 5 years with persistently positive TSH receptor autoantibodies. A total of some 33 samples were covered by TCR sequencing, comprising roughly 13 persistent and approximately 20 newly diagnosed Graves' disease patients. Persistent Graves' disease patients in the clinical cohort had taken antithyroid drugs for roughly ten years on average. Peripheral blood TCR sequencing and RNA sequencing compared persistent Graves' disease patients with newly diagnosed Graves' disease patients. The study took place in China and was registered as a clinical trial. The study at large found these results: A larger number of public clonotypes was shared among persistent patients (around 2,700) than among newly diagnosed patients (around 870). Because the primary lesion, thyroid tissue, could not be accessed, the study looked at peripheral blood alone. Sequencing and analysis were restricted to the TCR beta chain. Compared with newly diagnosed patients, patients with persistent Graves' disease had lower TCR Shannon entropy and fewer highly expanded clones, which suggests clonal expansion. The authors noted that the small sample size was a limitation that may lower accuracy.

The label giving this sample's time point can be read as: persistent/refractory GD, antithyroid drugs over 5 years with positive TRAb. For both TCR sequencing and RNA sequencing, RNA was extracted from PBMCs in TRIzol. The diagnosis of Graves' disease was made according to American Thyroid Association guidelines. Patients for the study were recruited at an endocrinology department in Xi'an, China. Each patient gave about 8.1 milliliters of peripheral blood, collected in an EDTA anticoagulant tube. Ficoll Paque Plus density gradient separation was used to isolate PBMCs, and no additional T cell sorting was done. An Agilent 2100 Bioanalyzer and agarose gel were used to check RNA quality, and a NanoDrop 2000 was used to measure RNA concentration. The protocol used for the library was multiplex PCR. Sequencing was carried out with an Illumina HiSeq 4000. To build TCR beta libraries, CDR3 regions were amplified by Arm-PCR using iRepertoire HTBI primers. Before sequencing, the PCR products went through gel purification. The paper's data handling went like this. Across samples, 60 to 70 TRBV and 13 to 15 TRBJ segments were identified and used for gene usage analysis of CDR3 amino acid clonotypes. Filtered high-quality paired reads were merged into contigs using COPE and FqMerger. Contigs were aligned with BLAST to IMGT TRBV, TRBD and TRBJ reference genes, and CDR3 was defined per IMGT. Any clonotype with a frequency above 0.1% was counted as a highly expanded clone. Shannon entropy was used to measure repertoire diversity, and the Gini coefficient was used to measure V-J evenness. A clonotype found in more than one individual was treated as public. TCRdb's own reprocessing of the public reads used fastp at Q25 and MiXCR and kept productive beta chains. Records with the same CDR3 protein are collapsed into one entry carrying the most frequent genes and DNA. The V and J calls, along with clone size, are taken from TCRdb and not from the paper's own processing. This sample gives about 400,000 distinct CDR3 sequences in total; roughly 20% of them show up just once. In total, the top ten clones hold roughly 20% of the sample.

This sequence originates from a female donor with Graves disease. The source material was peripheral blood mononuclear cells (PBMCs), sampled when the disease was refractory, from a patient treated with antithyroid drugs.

CDR3 reads: CASSTGTSGNAYEQYF. The DNA sequence reads TGTGCCAGCAGTACCGGGACTAGCGGGAACGCCTACGAGCAGTACTTC. The rearrangement joined TRBV28 to TRBJ2-7, and 13 bases in between align with TRBD2. From the cysteine up to the phenylalanine, the CDR3 has a length of 16 residues. CDR3 DNA is the only sequence kept; it has 48 bases, read in frame from the first base. Reading the germline V gene gives CDR1 MDHEN and CDR2 SYDVKM. Here V drops 5 bases and J drops 2 bases, and the junction holds 6 bases not matched to any gene.